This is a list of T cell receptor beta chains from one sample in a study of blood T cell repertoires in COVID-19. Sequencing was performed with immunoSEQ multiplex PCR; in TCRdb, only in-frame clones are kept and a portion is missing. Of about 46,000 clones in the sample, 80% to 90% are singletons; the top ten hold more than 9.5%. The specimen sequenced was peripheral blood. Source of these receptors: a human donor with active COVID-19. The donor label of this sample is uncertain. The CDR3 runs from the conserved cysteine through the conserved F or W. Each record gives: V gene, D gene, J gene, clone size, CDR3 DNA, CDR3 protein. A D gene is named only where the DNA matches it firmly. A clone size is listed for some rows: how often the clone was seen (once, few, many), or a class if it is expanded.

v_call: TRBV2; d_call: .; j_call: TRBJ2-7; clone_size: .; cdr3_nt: TGTGCCAGCCGGAGGGGGGGGGAGCAGTACTTC; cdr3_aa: CASRRGGEQYF
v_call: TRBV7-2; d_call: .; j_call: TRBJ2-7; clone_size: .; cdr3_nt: TGTGCCAGCAGCTTAGGATGGGACACCCTCTACGAGCAGTACTTC; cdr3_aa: CASSLGWDTLYEQYF
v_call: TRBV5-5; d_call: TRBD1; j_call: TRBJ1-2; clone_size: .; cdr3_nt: TGTGCCAGCAGCTTGTCCTGGGACAGGGTGGTGGGCACCTTC; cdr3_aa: CASSLSWDRVVGTF
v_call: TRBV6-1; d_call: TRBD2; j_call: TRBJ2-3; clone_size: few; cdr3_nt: TGTGCCAGCAGTGAACTAGCGGGAGCCACAGATACGCAGTATTTT; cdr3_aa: CASSELAGATDTQYF
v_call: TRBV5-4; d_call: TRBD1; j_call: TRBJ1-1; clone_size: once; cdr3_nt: TGTGCCAGCAGCCCCGACAGGGTTGTGAACACTGAAGCTTTCTTT; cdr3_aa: CASSPDRVVNTEAFF
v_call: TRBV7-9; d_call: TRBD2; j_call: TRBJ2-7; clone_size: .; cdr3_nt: TGTGCCAGCAGCAGATCTAGCGGGGCCGCTGACGAGCAGTACTTC; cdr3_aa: CASSRSSGAADEQYF
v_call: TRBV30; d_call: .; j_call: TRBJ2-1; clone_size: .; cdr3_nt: TGTGCCTGGAGTATTTCCCTAGGCCCTGAAGGCGAGCAGTTCTTC; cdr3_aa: CAWSISLGPEGEQFF
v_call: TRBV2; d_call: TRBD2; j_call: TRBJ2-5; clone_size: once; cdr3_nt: TGTGCCAGCAGTGAACTAGCGGGGGGTCAAGAGACCCAGTACTTC; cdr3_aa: CASSELAGGQETQYF
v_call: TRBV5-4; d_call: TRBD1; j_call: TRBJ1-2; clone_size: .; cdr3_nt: TGTGCCAGCAGCTATCCGGGACAGGGTATTGTTGGCTACACCTTC; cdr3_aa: CASSYPGQGIVGYTF
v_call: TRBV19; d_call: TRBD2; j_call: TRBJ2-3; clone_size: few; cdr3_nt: TGTGCCAGTAGTACCGGGACTAGCGGGAAAGGAGATACGCAGTATTTT; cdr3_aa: CASSTGTSGKGDTQYF
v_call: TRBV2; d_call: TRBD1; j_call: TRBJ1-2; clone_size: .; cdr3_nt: TGTGCCAGTCTACTGGGACAGGGGGATGGCTACACCTTC; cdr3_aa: CASLLGQGDGYTF
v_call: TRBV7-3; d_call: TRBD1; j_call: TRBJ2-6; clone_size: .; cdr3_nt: TGTGCCAGCTCTGCTGACTACCCGGGACAGCTTAGGACCCCCTCTGGGGCCAACGTCCTGACTTTC; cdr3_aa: CASSADYPGQLRTPSGANVLTF
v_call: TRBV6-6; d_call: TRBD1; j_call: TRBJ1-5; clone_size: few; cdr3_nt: TGTGCCAGCAGCTCCAGAGACAGGGGCACTCAGCCCCAGCATTTT; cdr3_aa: CASSSRDRGTQPQHF
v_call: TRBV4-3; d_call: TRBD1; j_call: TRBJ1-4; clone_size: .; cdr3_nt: TGCGCCAGCAGCCAAGATGGGACAGGGTCTAATGAAAAACTGTTTTTT; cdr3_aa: CASSQDGTGSNEKLFF
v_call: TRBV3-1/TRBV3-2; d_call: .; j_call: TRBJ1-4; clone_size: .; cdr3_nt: TGTGCCAGCAGCCAAGCATCCGGATGGAGAAAACTGTTTTTT; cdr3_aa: CASSQASGWRKLFF
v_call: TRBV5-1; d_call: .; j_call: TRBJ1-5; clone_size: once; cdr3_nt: TGCGCCAGCAGCTTGGCTACAGGGAGCAATCAGCCCCAGCATTTT; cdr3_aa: CASSLATGSNQPQHF
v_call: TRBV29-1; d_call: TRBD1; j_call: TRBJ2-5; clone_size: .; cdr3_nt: TGCAGCGTTGACTCAGGACAGGGTAAAGAGACCCAGTACTTC; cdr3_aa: CSVDSGQGKETQYF
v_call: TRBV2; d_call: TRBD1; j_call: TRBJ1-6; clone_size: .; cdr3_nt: TGTGCCGACCGGACAGGTTCCTTGGATTCACCCCTCCACTTT; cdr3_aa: CADRTGSLDSPLHF
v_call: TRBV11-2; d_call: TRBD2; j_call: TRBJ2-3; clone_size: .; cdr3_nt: TGTGCCAGCCACACGGGCAGCGGGGGGATAGATACGCAGTATTTT; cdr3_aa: CASHTGSGGIDTQYF
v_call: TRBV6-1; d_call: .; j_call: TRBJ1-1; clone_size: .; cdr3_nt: TGTGCCAGCAGTGGGGTGGTCAGGGAGGGTGACACTGAAGCTTTCTTT; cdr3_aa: CASSGVVREGDTEAFF
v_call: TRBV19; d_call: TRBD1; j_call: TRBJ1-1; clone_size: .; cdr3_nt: TGTGCCAGTCGTACAGGGGGAACTGAAGCTTTCTTT; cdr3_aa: CASRTGGTEAFF
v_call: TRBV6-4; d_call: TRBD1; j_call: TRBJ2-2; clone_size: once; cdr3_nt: TGTGCCAGCCGGGACAGGGTGAAAGCCGGGGAGCTGTTTTTT; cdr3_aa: CASRDRVKAGELFF
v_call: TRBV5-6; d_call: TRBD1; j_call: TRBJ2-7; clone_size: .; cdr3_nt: TGTGCCAGCAGTTTCGGGACAGCCTACGAGCAGTACTTC; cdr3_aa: CASSFGTAYEQYF
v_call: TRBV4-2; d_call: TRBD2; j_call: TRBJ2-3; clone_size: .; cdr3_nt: TGTGCCAGCAGCCAAGACGACTGGCGGGGGGGCGGAGATACGCAGTATTTT; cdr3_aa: CASSQDDWRGGGDTQYF
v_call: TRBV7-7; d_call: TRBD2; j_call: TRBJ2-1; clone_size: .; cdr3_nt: TGTGCTAGCAGCTTAGTACAAGCGGGAGTAGTGTACAATGAGCAGTTCTTC; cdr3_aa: CASSLVQAGVVYNEQFF
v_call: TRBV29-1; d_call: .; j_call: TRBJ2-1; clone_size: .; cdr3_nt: TGCAGCGTTCAGGGGACGGGTGAGCAGTTCTTC; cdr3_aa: CSVQGTGEQFF
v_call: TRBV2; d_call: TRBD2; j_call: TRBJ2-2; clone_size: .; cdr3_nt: TGTGCCAGCGACGGGGGGACCGGGGAGCTGTTTTTT; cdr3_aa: CASDGGTGELFF
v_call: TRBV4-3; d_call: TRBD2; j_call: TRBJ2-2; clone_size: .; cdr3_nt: TGCGCCAGCAGCCAAGAAAGACTAGCGGCGATTAACACCGGGGAGCTGTTTTTT; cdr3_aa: CASSQERLAAINTGELFF
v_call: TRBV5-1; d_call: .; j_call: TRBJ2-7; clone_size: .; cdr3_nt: TGCGCCAGCAGCTTGCCAGGGGACGAGCAGTACTTC; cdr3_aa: CASSLPGDEQYF
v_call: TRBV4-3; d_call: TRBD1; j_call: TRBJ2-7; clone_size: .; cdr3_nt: TGCGCCAGCAGCCAGACGGGACAGTTCTACGAGCAGTACTTC; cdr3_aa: CASSQTGQFYEQYF
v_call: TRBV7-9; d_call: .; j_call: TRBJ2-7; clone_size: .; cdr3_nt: TGTGCCAGCACCGTCGTAGGGGGGGGCCGGGACGAGCAGTACTTC; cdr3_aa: CASTVVGGGRDEQYF